Below are 5 T cell receptor beta chains sequenced from a single sample in a study of cytomegalovirus exposure and HLA in healthy donors. The study ran its PCR with 60 Vbeta and 13 Jbeta primers. Measured with immunoSEQ multiplex PCR; TCRdb has only the in-frame clones, and not every one. The sample table includes 180,000 or so clones. Sequencing was done on a sample of PBMCs. The receptors were sampled from a woman aged 18-30 years in good health and CMV-seropositive.

As regards this clone: This sample also contains other DNA sequences that code for the same CDR3. This sequence joins TRBV2 and TRBJ2-6, with TRBD1 identical over 8 bases. The CDR3 runs 17 residues. The germline CDR1 and CDR2 sequences are SNHLY and FYNNEI. V gave up 6 bases and J gave up 3 bases; unmatched junction bases: 10. The CDR3 bases are TGTGCCAGCAGAGCCGGGACAGGAGCTAGTGGGGCCAACGTCCTGACTTTC. This translates into CASRAGTGASGANVLTF.

The chain links TRBV5-1 to TRBJ1-1; D is possibly TRBD1 (6 bases). CDR3 size: 13 residues. The germline CDR1 and CDR2 sequences are SGHRS and YFSETQ. The V end lost 3 bases, the J end lost 1 base, and 7 bases lay between the germline ends. CDR3 sequence (DNA): TGCGCCAGCAGCTGGGGGCAGAACACTGAAGCTTTCTTT. Amino acids: CASSWGQNTEAFF.

V and J are TRBV6-6 and TRBJ1-5; D perhaps matches TRBD1 (6 bases). Germline V gene data show CDR1 as MNHNY and CDR2 as SVGAGI (reference sequence). V dropped 0 bases and J dropped 6 bases, with 15 bases sitting between them. The CDR3 runs 16 residues. The CDR3 region has the DNA TGTGCCAGCAGTTACTCGATCGGCAGGGGTTCTCAGCCCCAGCATTTT. Protein sequence: CASSYSIGRGSQPQHF.

The chain uses TRBV9 and TRBJ2-7; D might be TRBD2 (6 bases). This CDR3 is 14 amino acids long. Germline loops: CDR1 SGDLS, CDR2 YYNGEE. V lost 4 bases and J 2 bases, leaving 13 bases between the germline ends. The CDR3 reads CASSSGGSTYEQYF. The CDR3 DNA reads as TGTGCCAGCAGCTCCGGGGGTTCCACCTACGAGCAGTACTTC.

The chain joins TRBV19 to TRBJ1-2, with a possible D match to TRBD1 (6 bases). CDR1 LNHDA and CDR2 SQIVND come from the germline V gene (reference sequence). V was shortened by 2 bases and J by 4 bases, with 11 bases between the two germline ends. The CDR3 covers 14 residues. CDR3 sequence: CASSIWEGGYGYTF. The CDR3 DNA follows: TGTGCCAGTAGTATATGGGAGGGGGGCTATGGCTACACCTTC. The full variable domain, completed using reference TRBV19 and TRBJ1-2, is DGGITQSPKYLFRKEGQNVTLSCEQNLNHDAMYWYRQDPGQGLRLIYYSQIVNDFQKGDIAEGYSVSREKKESFPLTVTSAQKNPTAFYLCASSIWEGGYGYTFGSGTRLTVV.